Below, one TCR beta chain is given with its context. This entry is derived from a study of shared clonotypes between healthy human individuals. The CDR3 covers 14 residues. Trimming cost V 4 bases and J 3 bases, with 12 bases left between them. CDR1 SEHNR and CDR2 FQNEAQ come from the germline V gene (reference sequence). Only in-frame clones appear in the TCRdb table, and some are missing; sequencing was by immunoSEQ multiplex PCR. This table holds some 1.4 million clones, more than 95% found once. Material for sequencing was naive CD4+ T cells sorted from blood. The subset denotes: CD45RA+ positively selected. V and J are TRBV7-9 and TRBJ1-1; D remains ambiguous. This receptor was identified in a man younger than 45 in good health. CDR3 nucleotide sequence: TGTGCCAGCAGCTCCCGGAGAGGGTACACTGAAGCTTTCTTT. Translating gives CASSSRRGYTEAFF.